The rows below give T cell receptor beta chains drawn from one sample of a study of early T cells in non-severe SARS-CoV-2 infection. TCRdb recomputed calls from the 5' RACE reads with MiXCR, one row per CDR3 protein. The sample carries approximately 80,000 distinct CDR3 sequences, 12% recorded once. The source material was whole blood. The receptors were sampled from an adult who was a healthcare worker with PCR-confirmed SARS-CoV-2 infection or an uninfected control (not recorded which). CDR3s include the opening cysteine and the closing phenylalanine or tryptophan. The order of the fields is clone size, V gene, CDR3 length, J gene, D gene, CDR3 protein, CDR3 DNA. The D gene is left open where the match is weak. Part of the rows lack a size; the others show once, few, many or a class for expanded clones.

many	TRBV3-1	14	TRBJ1-6	NA	CASSQTNNNSPLHF	TGTGCCAGCAGCCAGACTAATAATAATTCACCCCTCCACTTT
few	TRBV2	14	TRBJ1-4	TRBD1	CASHRQGAREKLFF	TGTGCCAGCCACCGACAGGGGGCAAGGGAAAAACTGTTTTTT
few	TRBV28	14	TRBJ1-4	TRBD1	CASSPRGGGEKLFF	TGTGCCAGCAGCCCCCGAGGGGGCGGTGAAAAACTGTTTTTT
many	TRBV28	13	TRBJ2-6	NA	CAVNQGNANVLIF	TGTGCCGTCAACCAGGGGAACGCCAACGTCCTGATTTTC
few	TRBV28	14	TRBJ2-2	NA	CASSRRGITGELFF	TGTGCCAGCAGTCGGAGGGGCATCACCGGGGAGCTGTTTTTT
NA	TRBV3-1	15	TRBJ2-3	TRBD2	CASSPAGVRADTQYF	TGTGCCAGCAGCCCAGCGGGAGTTCGGGCAGATACGCAGTATTTT
NA	TRBV28	14	TRBJ1-4	NA	CASSIGGRNEKLFF	TGTGCCAGCAGTATCGGGGGGCGGAATGAAAAACTGTTTTTT
NA	TRBV7-2	14	TRBJ2-2	NA	CASRTRLNTGELFF	TGTGCCAGCAGGACTCGACTGAACACCGGGGAGCTGTTTTTT
many	TRBV4-2	20	TRBJ2-3	NA	CASSQGHSAAESPSTDTQYF	TGTGCCAGCAGCCAAGGGCACTCAGCGGCCGAATCGCCTAGCACAGATACGCAGTATTTT
NA	TRBV7-9	13	TRBJ1-2	NA	CATSRQGLDGYTF	TGTGCCACATCTCGGCAGGGGTTGGATGGCTACACCTTC
many	TRBV5-6	14	TRBJ2-1	NA	CASSFPGPYNEQFF	TGTGCCAGCTCCTTTCCGGGACCTTACAATGAGCAGTTCTTC
few	TRBV10-3	16	TRBJ2-2	TRBD1	CAISESSTRQGGELFF	TGTGCCATCAGTGAGTCGAGCACCCGACAGGGTGGAGAGCTGTTTTTT
many	TRBV7-2	13	TRBJ2-6	NA	CASGVGLANVLTF	TGTGCCAGCGGTGTAGGGTTGGCCAACGTCCTGACTTTC
many	TRBV2	16	TRBJ1-2	NA	CASSEGRTDTSYGYTF	TGTGCCAGCAGTGAAGGTCGAACCGATACTTCCTATGGCTACACCTTC
few	TRBV19	16	TRBJ1-5	NA	CASSVHGTWGNQPQHF	TGTGCCAGTAGTGTTCACGGGACATGGGGTAATCAGCCCCAGCATTTT
NA	TRBV28	14	TRBJ1-3	NA	CASSLYSSGNTIYF	TGTGCCAGCAGTTTATACTCATCTGGAAACACCATATATTTT
few	TRBV28	11	TRBJ2-1	NA	CASTTYNEQFF	TGTGCCAGCACTACCTACAATGAGCAGTTCTTC
many	TRBV6-2/TRBV6-3	17	TRBJ2-7	NA	CASSYSREYGVAYEQYF	TGTGCCAGCAGTTACTCCAGGGAATACGGCGTAGCCTACGAGCAGTACTTC
many	TRBV5-4	14	TRBJ1-6	NA	CASSQGRNNSPLHF	TGTGCCAGCAGCCAGGGTAGAAATAATTCACCCCTCCACTTT
many	TRBV12-3/TRBV12-4	13	TRBJ2-7	NA	CASSSEVSSEQYF	TGTGCCAGCAGTTCGGAGGTCTCGTCCGAGCAGTACTTC
many	TRBV19	15	TRBJ2-1	NA	CASTTTRFVVNEQFF	TGTGCCAGTACCACGACAAGGTTTGTGGTCAATGAGCAGTTCTTC
NA	TRBV15	14	TRBJ2-5	TRBD2	CATRPAGVQETQYF	TGTGCCACTCGGCCCGCGGGGGTCCAAGAGACCCAGTACTTC
NA	TRBV29-1	10	TRBJ2-2	NA	CSGGTGELFF	TGCAGCGGTGGCACCGGGGAGCTGTTTTTT
NA	TRBV6-6	16	TRBJ2-1	TRBD2	CASSPLRSGTAHEQFF	TGTGCCAGCAGCCCCCTCCGCAGCGGGACGGCCCATGAGCAGTTCTTC
NA	TRBV28	14	TRBJ2-3	NA	CASSLAASTDTQYF	TGTGCCAGCAGCCTAGCAGCTAGCACAGATACGCAGTATTTT
few	TRBV23-1	16	TRBJ2-2	TRBD2	CASSQKLAGESGELFF	TGCGCCAGCAGTCAAAAACTAGCGGGAGAGAGCGGGGAGCTGTTTTTT
few	TRBV5-8	14	TRBJ2-3	NA	CASSPEFGTDTQYF	TGTGCCAGCAGCCCTGAGTTCGGCACAGATACGCAGTATTTT
many	TRBV28	15	TRBJ1-5	TRBD1	CASSSSGTGYQPQHF	TGTGCCAGCAGCTCCAGCGGGACAGGGTATCAGCCCCAGCATTTT
many	TRBV11-2	13	TRBJ1-6	TRBD1	CASSLVDRETLHF	TGTGCCAGCAGCTTAGTAGACAGGGAGACCCTCCACTTT
many	TRBV20-1	13	TRBJ2-1	NA	CSASDGTKNEQFF	TGCAGTGCTAGTGACGGGACGAAAAATGAGCAGTTCTTC
many	TRBV20-1	17	TRBJ2-6	NA	CSANPEYPNSGANVLTF	TGCAGTGCTAACCCGGAATATCCCAACTCTGGGGCCAACGTCCTGACTTTC
NA	TRBV7-2	16	TRBJ2-2	TRBD2	CASSFGTSGYTGELFF	TGTGCCAGCAGCTTCGGGACTAGCGGTTACACCGGGGAGCTGTTTTTT
NA	TRBV28	15	TRBJ2-7	TRBD1	CASSPDRESPYEQYF	TGTGCCAGCAGCCCAGACAGGGAATCCCCCTACGAGCAGTACTTC
NA	TRBV3-1	15	TRBJ1-1	NA	CASSQDRGVNTEAFF	TGTGCCAGCAGCCAAGATCGGGGGGTAAACACTGAAGCTTTCTTT
many	TRBV9	13	TRBJ2-5	NA	CASSGGLQETQYF	TGTGCCAGCAGTGGGGGGCTCCAAGAGACCCAGTACTTC
few	TRBV29-1	14	TRBJ1-3	NA	CSVHGDISGNTIYF	TGCAGCGTTCACGGGGACATCTCTGGAAACACCATATATTTT
many	TRBV4-1	16	TRBJ2-1	TRBD2	CASSQGAGYSYNEQFF	TGCGCCAGCAGCCAAGGAGCGGGATACTCCTACAATGAGCAGTTCTTC
NA	TRBV29-1	12	TRBJ2-1	NA	CSVGTEYNEQFF	TGCAGCGTTGGTACAGAGTACAATGAGCAGTTCTTC
few	TRBV20-1	13	TRBJ1-6	NA	CSAKANGNSPLHF	TGCAGTGCTAAGGCAAACGGGAATTCACCCCTCCACTTT
NA	TRBV27	15	TRBJ2-7	NA	CASSLLMGGAYEQYF	TGTGCCAGCAGTTTACTCATGGGTGGGGCCTACGAGCAGTACTTC
few	TRBV11-2	17	TRBJ1-4	TRBD1	CASSLTGRGLPDEKLFF	TGTGCCAGCAGCTTAACGGGCAGGGGGCTTCCGGATGAAAAACTGTTTTTT
few	TRBV20-1	15	TRBJ2-7	TRBD2	CSAGSALAGGYEQYF	TGCAGTGCTGGATCAGCTCTAGCGGGAGGGTACGAGCAGTACTTC
few	TRBV5-6	19	TRBJ2-1	TRBD2	CASSQGVSGRISSYNEQFF	TGTGCCAGCAGCCAGGGGGTAAGCGGGAGGATTAGCTCCTACAATGAGCAGTTCTTC
many	TRBV19	16	TRBJ1-5	NA	CASSTRTPGSVQPQHF	TGTGCCAGTAGTACCAGGACACCTGGTTCAGTACAGCCCCAGCATTTT
NA	TRBV20-1	12	TRBJ1-1	TRBD1	CSAIRGGTEAFF	TGCAGTGCTATCAGGGGGGGGACTGAAGCTTTCTTT
few	TRBV2	11	TRBJ1-2	NA	CASSTDLTYTF	TGTGCCAGCAGTACGGACCTCACTTACACCTTC
many	TRBV5-1	16	TRBJ2-2	NA	CASSLASGRTTGELFF	TGCGCCAGCAGCTTGGCTTCAGGGAGGACAACCGGGGAGCTGTTTTTT
NA	TRBV27	14	TRBJ2-7	NA	CASSQDGPMSEQYF	TGTGCCAGCAGTCAGGACGGTCCGATGAGCGAGCAGTACTTC
many	TRBV2	14	TRBJ2-3	TRBD1	CASGPGQGADTQYF	TGTGCCAGCGGACCGGGACAGGGGGCAGATACGCAGTATTTT
NA	TRBV20-1	15	TRBJ2-2	TRBD2	CSARLAGEGTGELFF	TGCAGTGCTCGGCTAGCGGGAGAGGGCACCGGGGAGCTGTTTTTT
few	TRBV20-1	13	TRBJ1-1	NA	CSALQDTNTEAFF	TGCAGTGCTTTACAGGACACGAACACTGAAGCTTTCTTT
NA	TRBV3-1	19	TRBJ2-1	NA	CASSSRGGSGLGSYNEQFF	TGTGCCAGCAGCTCCCGAGGGGGTAGCGGGTTGGGGTCCTACAATGAGCAGTTCTTC
few	TRBV6-5	13	TRBJ2-1	NA	CASSYTVRHEQFF	TGTGCCAGCAGTTACACAGTCCGTCATGAGCAGTTCTTC
few	TRBV29-1	12	TRBJ2-3	NA	CSVDTGTDTQYF	TGCAGCGTTGACACCGGCACAGATACGCAGTATTTT